Here is one T cell receptor beta chain with its context. Its target is not known. This table comes from immunoSEQ multiplex PCR, and its TCRdb copy is limited to in-frame clones, with some not included. The sample includes tens of thousands of clones, approximately 93% seen only once; the top ten take about 0.56%. This record comes from a study of graft-versus-host responses after intestinal transplantation. Study information: Transplants given to recipients were multivisceral, liver-intestinal, or isolated intestinal. The whole recipient group had anti-thymocyte globulin induction followed by tacrolimus and steroids for two to three years. Study-wide results and limits: Recipient marrow contained GvH clones, some of which appeared first in ileum or blood. GvH clone levels peaked in circulation, and this peak was associated with early post-transplant HvG declines.

CDR3 length equals 16 residues. Looked up from germline, CDR1 is SGHDT and CDR2 is YYEEEE. Germline trimming cut 5 bases from V and 5 bases from J; bases unmatched to any gene: 14. Sequenced here: PBMCs, sampled 156 days after intestinal transplant. J is TRBJ1-1 and V is TRBV5-6; the match to TRBD1 covers 8 bases. The TCR originated in a human patient who received an intestinal transplant, so some T cells may come from the graft donor. CDR3 sequence: CASRGSGQGTWTEAFF. The CDR3 region has the DNA TGTGCCAGCAGAGGATCCGGACAGGGTACGTGGACTGAAGCTTTCTTT. The full variable domain, its missing parts supplied by reference TRBV5-6 and TRBJ1-1, is DAGVTQSPTHLIKTRGQQVTLRCSPKSGHDTVSWYQQALGQGPQFIFQYYEEEERQRGNFPDRFSGHQFPNYSSELNVNALLLGDSALYLCASRGSGQGTWTEAFFGQGTRLTVV.